Each of the 30 T cell receptor beta chains below was sequenced from the same sample in a study of a mutant IDH1 vaccine in newly diagnosed glioma. For these TCRs, the target antigens are not known. Produced via immunoSEQ multiplex PCR; TCRdb's table is partial and in-frame only. The sample records 70,000 to 90,000 clones, 75% to 85% being singletons. Time point noted: week 23, last vaccination. Mutant IDH1 20-mer peptide, at 300 ug, made up each vaccine dose, with topical imiquimod. This specimen was PBMCs, taken from a glioma patient whose treatment included an IDH1 peptide vaccine. The receptors derive from a man aged 30 to 39 with glioma. Some clones in this sample may be carry-over from other donors' samples.

The J gene is TRBJ2-1, the V gene TRBV27, with D unclear. Per germline, CDR1 MNHEY and CDR2 SMNVEV (reference sequence). This CDR3 spans 15 amino acids. Trimming left V 4 bases short and J 6 bases short, with 16 bases between. DNA of the CDR3: TGTGCCAGCAGTTCCTTACCTCTATACGGCAATGAGCAGTTCTTC. Amino acid sequence: CASSSLPLYGNEQFF.

CDR3 sequence: CASSLVDRYEQYF. DNA for the CDR3: TGTGCCAGCAGCTTAGTAGATAGGTACGAGCAGTACTTC. The chain carries TRBV7-2 and TRBJ2-7; no clear D gene. Germline CDR1 SGHTA, CDR2 FQGNSA. The CDR3 totals 13 residues. The V end was cut by 1 base, the J end by 4 bases, with 8 bases between. The complete variable domain, with remaining parts taken from reference TRBV7-2 and TRBJ2-7, reads GAGVSQSPSNKVTEKGKDVELRCDPISGHTALYWYRQSLGQGLEFLIYFQGNSAPDKSGLPSDRFSAERTGGSVSTLTIQRTQQEDSAVYLCASSLVDRYEQYFGPGTRLTVT.

This clone was seen more than once but under ten times. The CDR3 nucleotides are TGTGCCAGCAGCTTGACTAGCGGAGCCTACAATGAGCAGTTCTTC. This sequence encodes CASSLTSGAYNEQFF. The chain has TRBV11-2 and TRBJ2-1; 9 nucleotides line up with TRBD2. Per germline, CDR1 SGHAT and CDR2 FQNNGV. This CDR3 has 15 amino acids. The V and J ends lost 3 bases and 2 bases, in that order; junction bases with no gene match: 2.

This chain links TRBV11-3 with TRBJ2-7; no definite D call. CDR3 length: 13 residues. The ends were cut back, 1 base at V and 3 bases at J, with 7 bases in the middle. The germline V gene has CDR1 SGHNT and CDR2 YENEEA. The CDR3 nucleotides are TGTGCCAGCAGCTTAGGTCCAGACTACGAGCAGTACTTC. It translates to CASSLGPDYEQYF.

This clone was picked up a small number of times. The rearrangement links TRBV30 to TRBJ1-2, with D perhaps TRBD1 (5 bases). The CDR3 extends over 13 amino acids. The V end lost 2 bases, the J end lost 8 bases, and 15 bases lay between the germline ends. Germline V gives CDR1 GTSNPN, CDR2 SVGIG (reference sequence). The CDR3 sequence: CAWSPPYPGGYTF. DNA of the CDR3: TGTGCCTGGAGTCCCCCCTATCCAGGGGGCTACACCTTC.

The J gene is TRBJ2-5, the V gene TRBV5-1; D is ambiguous. Deletions cut 0 bases from V and 4 bases from J, with 7 bases between. This CDR3 comprises 13 residues. Germline V lookup: CDR1 SGHRS, CDR2 YFSETQ. In nucleotides, the CDR3 is TGCGCCAGCAGCTTGGAGGGATTAGAGACCCAGTACTTC. Translating it yields CASSLEGLETQYF.

This sequence joins TRBV9 and TRBJ2-5; no clear D. The V gene lost 2 bases and the J gene lost 2 bases, with 13 bases spanning the gap. Per the germline V gene, CDR1 is SGDLS and CDR2 is YYNGEE. CDR3 length equals 15 residues. The CDR3 region is CASSVGLGRQETQYF. In DNA, the CDR3 is TGTGCCAGCAGCGTTGGGCTCGGAAGGCAAGAGACCCAGTACTTC. Full variable domain (missing parts from reference TRBV9 and TRBJ2-5): DSGVTQTPKHLITATGQRVTLRCSPRSGDLSVYWYQQSLDQGLQFLIQYYNGEERAKGNILERFSAQQFPDLHSELNLSSLELGDSALYFCASSVGLGRQETQYFGPGTRLLVL.

V and J are TRBV4-1 and TRBJ2-7; D remains ambiguous. CDR1 and CDR2 from the germline V gene are MGHRA and YSYEKL. Trimming shortened V by 1 base and J by 3 bases, and 7 bases separated the two germline ends. This CDR3 comprises 13 residues. The CDR3 here is CASSQVVNYEQYF. DNA of the CDR3: TGCGCCAGCAGCCAAGTTGTAAACTACGAGCAGTACTTC.

The chain combines TRBV19 with TRBJ1-4; no reliable D call. Trimming took off 3 bases at V and 4 bases at J, with 9 bases between the two ends. CDR1 is LNHDA, CDR2 SQIVND, per germline (reference sequence). There are 14 residues in the CDR3. The CDR3 DNA reads as TGTGCCAGTAGTATGGGCCCGCTTAATGAAAAACTGTTTTTT. It encodes CASSMGPLNEKLFF.

This chain links TRBV19 with TRBJ2-2; 13 bases fit TRBD2. The CDR3 length is 16 residues. CDR1 and CDR2 (germline): LNHDA, SQIVND (reference sequence). The V and J ends lost 7 bases and 3 bases, in that order; junction bases with no gene match: 5. CDR3 sequence: CASNQLAGGHTGELFF. CDR3 nucleotide sequence: TGTGCCAGTAACCAACTAGCGGGAGGGCACACCGGGGAGCTGTTTTTT.

Comments on this clone: Its ends do not fully match the called genes, so a read error is possible. V gene TRBV18 combines with J gene TRBJ2-1; D is perhaps TRBD2 (6 bases). Germline lookup yields CDR1 KGHSH and CDR2 LQKENI. The CDR3 spans 14 residues. The CDR3 reads CASSPLADYYEQFF. The CDR3 DNA follows: TGTGCCAGCTCACCACTAGCGGACTACTATGAGCAGTTCTTC.

The chain employs TRBV19 and TRBJ2-5, with D uncertain. This CDR3 is 13 amino acids long. In germline, CDR1 is LNHDA, CDR2 SQIVND (reference sequence). V was clipped by 1 base and J by 5 bases, with 8 bases between them. CDR3 residues: CASSIVRGETQYF. The CDR3 DNA reads as TGTGCCAGTAGTATAGTACGTGGGGAGACCCAGTACTTC.

The chain carries TRBV2 and TRBJ2-1, with 8 bases aligning to TRBD2. The CDR3 spans 17 residues. Unmatched junction bases numbered 17, after V lost 9 bases and J lost 4 bases. From germline, CDR1 is SNHLY and CDR2 FYNNEI. This CDR3 is CARQGTRHSGEYNEQFF. The DNA for the CDR3 is TGTGCCAGACAGGGAACACGTCATAGCGGGGAATACAATGAGCAGTTCTTC.

V is TRBV19 and J is TRBJ1-2; the D is unclear. Trimming took off 7 bases at V and 8 bases at J, with 23 bases between the two ends. The CDR3 length is 15 residues. CDR1 is LNHDA, CDR2 SQIVND, per germline (reference sequence). CDR3 amino acids: CASTSRHIGVGGYTF. CDR3 in DNA: TGTGCCAGTACATCACGACACATTGGGGTGGGCGGCTACACCTTC.

CDR3 sequence reads: CASSPGQKSYEQYF. The CDR3 coding sequence is TGTGCCAGCAGCCCGGGACAGAAGTCCTACGAGCAGTACTTC. The rearrangement joins TRBV7-9 to TRBJ2-7; 7 bases map to TRBD1. With V trimmed by 5 bases and J by 1 base, 5 bases remained unmatched. Germline assignment: CDR1 SEHNR and CDR2 FQNEAQ (reference sequence). The CDR3 extends over 14 amino acids.

The gene calls are TRBV5-5 and TRBJ1-1; the match to TRBD1 covers 9 bases. Germline CDR1 reads SGHKS; CDR2 reads YYEKEE (reference sequence). The CDR3 runs 14 residues. The junction had 7 bases not matched to a gene; V was cut back by 7 bases and J by 3 bases. The CDR3 region is CASGRGQGYTEAFF. The CDR3 coding sequence is TGTGCCAGCGGACGGGGACAGGGCTACACTGAAGCTTTCTTT.

This clone was counted between two and nine times. This sequence joins TRBV18 and TRBJ1-5; D gene ambiguous. V shed 6 bases and J shed 1 base, with 10 bases lying between them. The germline V gene has CDR1 KGHSH and CDR2 LQKENI. CDR3 length: 14 amino acids. The CDR3 here is CASSLSGSNQPQHF. The DNA of the CDR3 is TGTGCCAGCTCCCTGTCGGGAAGCAATCAGCCCCAGCATTTT.

This clone has more than one count but fewer than ten. The chain combines TRBV11-2 with TRBJ2-1; D call uncertain. The CDR3 covers 12 residues. In germline, CDR1 is SGHAT, CDR2 FQNNGV. Trimming took off 5 bases at V and 9 bases at J, with 11 bases between the two ends. CDR3 bases: TGTGCCAGCAGCCCGCCCAGTGGTGAGCAGTTCTTC. Its translation is CASSPPSGEQFF.

The rearrangement joins TRBV28 to TRBJ1-2, with TRBD1 matching over 10 bases. V trimming: 6 bases; J trimming: 2 bases; junction bases outside the gene matches: 9. The germline gives CDR1 MDHEN, CDR2 SYDVKM. The CDR3 consists of 16 residues. CDR3 loop: CASSQRQGAGNYGYTF. The CDR3 bases are TGTGCCAGCAGCCAGAGACAGGGGGCAGGGAACTATGGCTACACCTTC.

This sequence joins TRBV7-9 and TRBJ1-2; a possible D gene is TRBD1 (5 bases). Trimming shortened V by 5 bases and J by 4 bases, and 14 bases separated the two germline ends. The length of the CDR3 is 14 residues. Germline loops: CDR1 SEHNR, CDR2 FQNEAQ (reference sequence). The CDR3 here is CASSPTGRPYGYTF. The CDR3 nucleotides read TGTGCCAGCAGCCCCACGGGACGTCCCTATGGCTACACCTTC.

V gene TRBV5-4 combines with J gene TRBJ1-5; tentative D call: TRBD1 (6 bases). In germline, CDR1 is SGHNT, CDR2 YYREEE (reference sequence). There are 16 residues in the CDR3. V was pared by 2 bases and J by 4 bases, with 16 bases between. The CDR3: CASSFGATGRNQPQHF. The CDR3 bases are TGTGCCAGCAGCTTTGGTGCGACAGGTAGAAATCAGCCCCAGCATTTT.

The rearrangement links TRBV6-6 to TRBJ1-5, with 7 bases aligning to TRBD1. The CDR3 is 13 amino acids. Germline CDR1 and CDR2: MNHNY and SVGAGI (reference sequence). V lost 4 bases to trimming and J lost 6 bases; unmatched junction nucleotides: 3. The DNA for the CDR3 is TGTGCCAGCAGTTTTGGACAGGCTCAGCCCCAGCATTTT. Amino acid sequence: CASSFGQAQPQHF.

This sequence joins TRBV19 and TRBJ1-1, with a weak D call TRBD1 (5 bases). Trimming stripped 5 bases from V and 3 bases from J, with 10 bases between. The CDR3 covers 13 residues. Germline CDR1 reads LNHDA; CDR2 reads SQIVND (reference sequence). CDR3 sequence: CASSSTAYTEAFF. The CDR3 DNA is TGTGCCAGTAGTTCGACAGCATACACTGAAGCTTTCTTT.

This chain links TRBV30 with TRBJ2-1; possible D gene TRBD2, 6 bases. Germline V gene data show CDR1 as GTSNPN and CDR2 as SVGIG (reference sequence). The CDR3 is 13 amino acids. V lost 2 bases and J 9 bases, leaving 14 bases between the germline ends. The CDR3 bases are TGTGCCTGGAGTACATCAAGGGGAGGTGAGCAGTTCTTC. Translating it yields CAWSTSRGGEQFF.

The chain employs TRBV7-9 and TRBJ1-2, with D possibly being TRBD1 (5 bases). This CDR3 has 14 amino acids. Germline lookup yields CDR1 SEHNR and CDR2 FQNEAQ (reference sequence). The V gene lost 5 bases and the J gene lost 13 bases, with 23 bases spanning the gap. The CDR3 DNA reads TGTGCCAGCAGCCCCGACGGCGGCAGGGAGAGCTGCACCTTC. This gives the protein CASSPDGGRESCTF.

This chain connects TRBV15 to TRBJ2-7; 9 bases match TRBD1. The germline V gene encodes CDR1 LNHNV and CDR2 YYDKDF (reference sequence). The CDR3 extends over 15 amino acids. V lost 3 bases and J lost 3; bases outside the gene matches: 6. The CDR3 sequence is CATSSGDRDVYEQYF. DNA for the CDR3: TGTGCCACCAGCAGCGGGGACAGGGATGTCTACGAGCAGTACTTC.

J is TRBJ2-1 and V is TRBV2, with D perhaps TRBD2 (6 bases). Germline CDR1 and CDR2: SNHLY and FYNNEI. Deletions cut 6 bases from V and 1 base from J, with 16 bases between. The CDR3 runs to 16 residues. For the CDR3, the DNA is TGTGCCAGCAGATCTGGGGGACTGCTGTCCTACAATGAGCAGTTCTTC. It is translated as CASRSGGLLSYNEQFF.

The chain joins TRBV11-1 to TRBJ2-3; 11 positions agree with TRBD1. The CDR3 sequence is 14 residues long. CDR1 SGHAT and CDR2 FQDESV come from the germline V gene (reference sequence). The CDR3 DNA reads TGTGCAATACAGGACAGGGGGCTTATTAATACGCAGTATTTT. Amino acid sequence: CAIQDRGLINTQYF.

This clone has only a few counts. The CDR3 coding sequence is TGCAGCGTTGGGGGGGCGGCAGGGGGTAACTCCTACGAGCAGTACTTC. Translated, it gives CSVGGAAGGNSYEQYF. The chain combines TRBV29-1 with TRBJ2-7; weak D call: TRBD1 (7 bases). The V gene lost 4 bases and the J gene lost 0 bases, with 19 bases spanning the gap. The CDR3 covers 16 residues. Germline CDR1 reads SQVTM; CDR2 reads ANQGSEA.

This chain joins TRBV7-2 and TRBJ1-2; 9 nucleotides line up with TRBD1. The CDR3 covers 15 residues. Germline CDR1 is SGHTA and CDR2 is FQGNSA. After removal of 1 base from V and 8 bases from J, the junction contained 8 bases not matched to a gene. The CDR3 loop is CASSLGPDRGGGYTF. The CDR3 nucleotides are TGTGCCAGCAGCTTAGGGCCTGACAGGGGGGGAGGCTACACCTTC.